Reported below is one T cell receptor beta chain. The CDR3 extends over 15 amino acids. CDR1 is DFQATT, CDR2 SNEGSKA, per germline (reference sequence). V was shortened by 5 bases and J by 4 bases, with 21 bases between the two germline ends. A TCRbeta library incorporating unique molecular identifiers was prepared. TCRdb reprocessed the PCR reads via MiXCR and lists one record per CDR3 protein. The sample shows approximately 400,000 distinct CDR3 sequences, about a tenth of them seen only once. The data belong to a study of T-cell reconstitution after alpha-beta-depleted transplantation in children. The sample in question was PBMCs from the stem cell graft donor, obtained from the stem cell graft. The V and J genes are TRBV20-1 and TRBJ2-7, with a possible D match to TRBD2 (6 bases). The sequence came from a human donor who donated a stem cell graft to a child with acute myeloid leukemia. CDR3 protein: CSARALEGFSYEQYF. The CDR3, as DNA: TGCAGTGCTCGGGCTTTGGAGGGCTTCTCTTACGAGCAGTACTTC.